Each of the 20 T cell receptor beta chains below was sequenced from the same sample in a study of blood T cells in healthy people across ages. Primed by a sample-barcoded 5' primer and a J-beta primer mix, a second PCR proceeded for roughly 7 to 12 cycles. MiXCR, applied by TCRdb to the 5' RACE reads, yields one record per CDR3 protein. The data hold some 640,000 distinct CDR3 sequences, with approximately 30% observed a single time. Sequenced material: blood. Receptors originate from an elderly woman in good health.

This clonotype occurred once. This may stem from a read error, because a much larger clone lies one nucleotide away. This chain connects TRBV7-2 to TRBJ2-1; the match to TRBD2 covers 8 bases. In germline, CDR1 is SGHTA, CDR2 FQGNSA. With V trimmed by 5 bases and J by 2 bases, 11 bases remained unmatched. The CDR3 has 17 amino acids. CDR3 DNA: TGTGCCAGCAGCCCACTAGCGGCGGGGCTTCCCTACAATGAGCAGTTCTTC. Its protein product is CASSPLAAGLPYNEQFF.

The V gene is TRBV12-3 or TRBV12-4, the J gene TRBJ2-3; 9 nucleotides align to TRBD2. V gave up 4 bases and J gave up 4 bases; unmatched junction bases: 6. This CDR3 contains 15 residues. The CDR3 bases are TGTGCCAGCAGTTCTGGACTAGCGAGAGCAGATACGCAGTATTTT. Translated, it gives CASSSGLARADTQYF.

The chain joins TRBV30 to TRBJ2-6, with D hard to call. The CDR3 spans 14 residues. V was cut by 1 base and J by 2 bases, with 6 bases left in between. Germline V gene lookup returns CDR1 GTSNPN and CDR2 SVGIG (reference sequence). CDR3 protein: CAWSGTAGANVLTF. The CDR3 DNA reads as TGTGCCTGGAGTGGAACAGCTGGGGCCAACGTCCTGACTTTC.

This clonotype was recorded at least ten times. This chain joins TRBV20-1 and TRBJ1-2, with 7 bases fitting TRBD1. There are 16 residues in the CDR3. In germline, CDR1 is DFQATT, CDR2 SNEGSKA (reference sequence). V shed 0 bases and J 4 bases; nucleotides not matched to a gene: 11. The CDR3 loop is CSARDLSTGVVYGYTF. As DNA, the CDR3 is TGCAGTGCTAGAGATCTCTCTACAGGGGTGGTCTATGGCTACACCTTC.

This chain uses TRBV29-1 with TRBJ2-4; possible D gene TRBD2, 6 bases. The assigned J gene may be wrong: the sequence end matches TRBJ2-5 better. Germline lookup yields CDR1 SQVTM and CDR2 ANQGSEA. This CDR3 contains 16 residues. The CDR3 region has the DNA TGCAGCGTCGACCGGTGGGCTAGCGCGGGATCAGAGACCCAGTACTTC. Protein sequence: CSVDRWASAGSETQYF.

This clonotype was detected only a few times. Since a much larger clone is just one base distant, this may be a read error. The rearrangement links TRBV5-1 to TRBJ2-1; D is undetermined. There are 13 residues in the CDR3. Germline V gene lookup returns CDR1 SGHRS and CDR2 YFSETQ. In DNA, the CDR3 is TGCGCCAGCGGCTTGGATTTGTACAATGAGCAGTTCTTC. Translated: CASGLDLYNEQFF.

This chain's CDR3 is CASSVEGSGGPRYF. The CDR3 DNA follows: TGTGCCAGCAGCGTAGAGGGTAGCGGGGGCCCCAGGTATTTT. The chain joins TRBV9 to TRBJ2-3, with 9 nucleotides matching TRBD2. Germline CDR1 and CDR2: SGDLS and YYNGEE. Trimming took 0 bases from V and 14 from J; bases not matched to a gene: 10. This CDR3 has 14 amino acids.

This clonotype occurred many times. One junction end does not reproduce the germline sequence, and a read error may be involved. V gene TRBV29-1 combines with J gene TRBJ2-7; D is undetermined. The CDR3 loop spans 12 amino acids. The germline gives CDR1 SQVTM, CDR2 ANQGSEA. The CDR3 protein is CSVEGPFPQQYF. The DNA for the CDR3 is TGCAGCGTGGAAGGACCGTTCCCGCAGCAGTACTTC.

This clonotype was counted ten times or more. V usage is TRBV4-1 and J usage is TRBJ2-7; D is tentatively TRBD1 or TRBD2 (5 bases each). V lost 0 bases, J lost 2 bases, and 11 bases lay in between. This CDR3 spans 15 amino acids. CDR1 and CDR2 (germline): MGHRA, YSYEKL. For the CDR3, the DNA is TGCGCCAGCAGCCAAGATCAGGGACGAACCTACGAGCAGTACTTC. Translated: CASSQDQGRTYEQYF.

This clonotype was seen many times. The V and J genes are TRBV12-3 or TRBV12-4 and TRBJ2-1; TRBD1 aligns across 9 bases. The junction had 7 bases not matched to a gene; V was cut back by 7 bases and J by 6 bases. This CDR3 comprises 14 residues. The CDR3 sequence: CASITGTGSNEQFF. The DNA for the CDR3 is TGTGCCAGCATCACCGGGACAGGGAGCAATGAGCAGTTCTTC.

The gene calls are TRBV20-1 and TRBJ1-5; weak D call: TRBD1 (5 bases). CDR3 length equals 12 residues. The V end was cut by 3 bases, the J end by 6 bases, with 9 bases between. The germline CDR1 and CDR2 sequences are DFQATT and SNEGSKA (reference sequence). The CDR3 bases are TGCAGTGCTAGGTCGGGGCCTCAGCCCCAGCATTTT. Translated: CSARSGPQPQHF.

As for this clonotype: This clone may be a read error of a much larger clone one base away. This chain joins TRBV7-9 and TRBJ2-5; tentative D call: TRBD2 (7 bases). The germline V gene has CDR1 SEHNR and CDR2 FQNEAQ (reference sequence). Trimming pared 5 bases from V and 2 bases from J, leaving 21 bases between. The CDR3 contains 17 residues. CDR3 bases: TGTGCCAGCAGCCTGGGGCGGGGGCGCGGTTCGCAAGAGACCCAGTACTTC. Translating it yields CASSLGRGRGSQETQYF.

The J gene is TRBJ2-5, the V gene TRBV6-5, with 9 positions matching TRBD2. Looked up from germline, CDR1 is MNHEY and CDR2 is SVGAGI. The ends lost 0 bases at V and 5 bases at J; junction bases unmatched: 7. The CDR3 runs 16 residues. Here the CDR3 reads CASSYSRGGARETQYF. CDR3 bases: TGTGCCAGCAGTTACTCTCGCGGGGGGGCCAGGGAGACCCAGTACTTC.

This clonotype was counted ten times or more. The chain combines TRBV20-1 with TRBJ2-3; 7 nucleotides match TRBD1. The CDR3 loop spans 13 amino acids. The germline CDR1 and CDR2 sequences are DFQATT and SNEGSKA (reference sequence). V lost 3 bases, J lost 4 bases, and 4 bases stayed unmatched. The DNA of the CDR3 is TGCAGTGCTAGGAGGGGGCGCGCAGATACGCAGTATTTT. The encoded protein is CSARRGRADTQYF.

The V call is TRBV4-3, the J call TRBJ2-6; D unresolved. Between the trimmed V and J ends, which lost 0 bases and 0 bases, there was a span of 12 bases. In germline, CDR1 is LGHNA, CDR2 YSLEER. CDR3 length: 18 amino acids. CDR3 residues: CASSQEPGRSSGANVLTF. DNA for the CDR3: TGCGCCAGCAGCCAAGAACCAGGCAGGAGCTCTGGGGCCAACGTCCTGACTTTC.

This clonotype was seen many times. V usage is TRBV5-5 and J usage is TRBJ2-3, with TRBD1 identical over 7 bases. This CDR3 spans 15 amino acids. V was clipped by 4 bases and J by 1 base; unmatched bases: 6. Germline V gives CDR1 SGHKS, CDR2 YYEKEE (reference sequence). The CDR3 DNA reads TGTGCCAGCAGCGCCGGGACAGTGGGCACAGATACGCAGTATTTT. It translates to CASSAGTVGTDTQYF. The variable domain in full, with the rest retrieved from reference TRBV5-5 and TRBJ2-3, is DAGVTQSPTHLIKTRGQQVTLRCSPISGHKSVSWYQQVLGQGPQFIFQYYEKEERGRGNFPDRFSARQFPNYSSELNVNALLLGDSALYLCASSAGTVGTDTQYFGPGTRLTVL.

The table lists this clonotype with a few counts. V and J are TRBV6-2 or TRBV6-3 and TRBJ1-5; D gene ambiguous. The CDR3 loop spans 17 amino acids. Germline V gives CDR1 MNHEY, CDR2 SVGEGT. V dropped 6 bases and J dropped 3 bases, with 21 bases sitting between them. The CDR3 is CASSPLLGRIINQPQHF. CDR3 in DNA: TGTGCCAGCAGCCCTCTTCTCGGACGAATTATCAATCAGCCCCAGCATTTT.

This clonotype came up once. Given a much more abundant clone one base away, this may be a read error. J is TRBJ1-1 and V is TRBV12-3 or TRBV12-4, with 12 bases lining up with TRBD1. This CDR3 region has 17 residues. This CDR3 is CASSFGWGGTGGTDAFF. CDR3 DNA sequence: TGTGCCAGCAGTTTCGGATGGGGGGGGACAGGGGGCACTGACGCTTTCTTT.

This clonotype was observed many times. V gene TRBV7-3 combines with J gene TRBJ2-5; the match to TRBD2 covers 12 bases. Germline V gene data show CDR1 as SGHTA and CDR2 as FQGTGA. This CDR3 comprises 17 residues. V was clipped by 1 base and J by 2 bases; unmatched bases: 5. The CDR3 loop is CASSLIRTSGAQETQYF. The CDR3 DNA reads TGTGCCAGCAGCTTAATTCGGACTAGCGGGGCTCAAGAGACCCAGTACTTC.

This clonotype came up once. V is TRBV28 and J is TRBJ2-1; 7 bases line up with TRBD2. Germline V lookup: CDR1 MDHEN, CDR2 SYDVKM. With V trimmed by 4 bases and J by 2 bases, 8 bases remained unmatched. The length of the CDR3 is 16 residues. The CDR3 nucleotides are TGTGCCAGCAGTTCCATAGCGGGCCTCACCTACAATGAGCAGTTCTTC. Translation: CASSSIAGLTYNEQFF.